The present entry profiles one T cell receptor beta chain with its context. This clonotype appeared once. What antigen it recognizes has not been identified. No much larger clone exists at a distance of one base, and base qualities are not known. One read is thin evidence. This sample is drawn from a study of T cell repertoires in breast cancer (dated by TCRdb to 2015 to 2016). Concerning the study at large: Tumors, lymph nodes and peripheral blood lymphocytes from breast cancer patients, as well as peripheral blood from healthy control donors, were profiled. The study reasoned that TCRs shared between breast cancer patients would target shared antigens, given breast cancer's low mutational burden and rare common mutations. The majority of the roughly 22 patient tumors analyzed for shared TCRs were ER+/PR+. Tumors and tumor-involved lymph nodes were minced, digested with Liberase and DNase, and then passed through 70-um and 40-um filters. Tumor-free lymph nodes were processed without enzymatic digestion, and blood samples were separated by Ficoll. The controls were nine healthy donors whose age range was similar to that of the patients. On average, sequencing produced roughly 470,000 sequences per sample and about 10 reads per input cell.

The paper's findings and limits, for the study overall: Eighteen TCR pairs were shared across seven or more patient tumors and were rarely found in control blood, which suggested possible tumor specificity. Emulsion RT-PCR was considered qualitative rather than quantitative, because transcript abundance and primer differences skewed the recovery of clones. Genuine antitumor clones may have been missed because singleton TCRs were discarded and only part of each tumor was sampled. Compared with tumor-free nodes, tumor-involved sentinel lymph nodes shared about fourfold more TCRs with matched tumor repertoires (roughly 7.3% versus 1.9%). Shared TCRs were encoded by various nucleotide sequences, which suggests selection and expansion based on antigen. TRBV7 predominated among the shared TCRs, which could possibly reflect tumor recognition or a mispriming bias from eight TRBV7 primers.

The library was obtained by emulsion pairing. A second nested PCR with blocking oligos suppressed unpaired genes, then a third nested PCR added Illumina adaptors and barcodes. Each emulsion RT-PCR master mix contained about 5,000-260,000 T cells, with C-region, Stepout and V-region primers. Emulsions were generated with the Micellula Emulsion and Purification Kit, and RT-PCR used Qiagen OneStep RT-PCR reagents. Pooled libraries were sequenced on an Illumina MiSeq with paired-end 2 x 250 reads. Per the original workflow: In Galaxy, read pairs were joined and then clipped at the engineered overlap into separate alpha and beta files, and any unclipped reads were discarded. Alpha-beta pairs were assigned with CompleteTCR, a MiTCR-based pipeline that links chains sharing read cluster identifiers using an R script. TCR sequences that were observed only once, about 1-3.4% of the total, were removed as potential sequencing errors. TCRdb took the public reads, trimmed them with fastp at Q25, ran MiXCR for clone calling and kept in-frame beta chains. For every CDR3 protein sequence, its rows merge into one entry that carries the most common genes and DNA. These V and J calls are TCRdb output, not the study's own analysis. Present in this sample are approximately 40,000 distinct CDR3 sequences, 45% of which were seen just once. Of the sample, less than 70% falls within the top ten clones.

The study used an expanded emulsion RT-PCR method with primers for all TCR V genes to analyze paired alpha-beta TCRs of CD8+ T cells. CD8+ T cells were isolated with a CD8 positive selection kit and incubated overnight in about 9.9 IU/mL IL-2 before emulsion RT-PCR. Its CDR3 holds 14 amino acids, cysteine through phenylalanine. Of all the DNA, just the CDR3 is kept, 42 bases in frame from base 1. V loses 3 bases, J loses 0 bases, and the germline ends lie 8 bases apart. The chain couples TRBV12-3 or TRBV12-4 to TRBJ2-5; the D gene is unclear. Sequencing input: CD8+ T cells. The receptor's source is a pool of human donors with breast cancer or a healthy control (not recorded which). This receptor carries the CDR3 CASSLGNNQETQYF. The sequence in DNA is TGTGCCAGCAGTTTGGGCAACAACCAAGAGACCCAGTACTTC.